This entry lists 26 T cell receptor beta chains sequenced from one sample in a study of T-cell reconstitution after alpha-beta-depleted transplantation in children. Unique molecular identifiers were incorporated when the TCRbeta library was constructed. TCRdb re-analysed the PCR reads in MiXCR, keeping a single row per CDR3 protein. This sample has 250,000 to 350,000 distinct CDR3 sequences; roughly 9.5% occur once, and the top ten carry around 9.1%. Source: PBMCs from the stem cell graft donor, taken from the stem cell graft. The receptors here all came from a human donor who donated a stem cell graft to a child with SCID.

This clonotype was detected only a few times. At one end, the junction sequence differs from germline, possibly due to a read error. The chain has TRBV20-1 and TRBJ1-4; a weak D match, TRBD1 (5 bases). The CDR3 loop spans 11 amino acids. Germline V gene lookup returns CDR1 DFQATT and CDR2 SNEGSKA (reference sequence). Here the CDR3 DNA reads TGCAGTGCTAGAGATGGTTGGGGGAAGTGGTTT. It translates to CSARDGWGKWF.

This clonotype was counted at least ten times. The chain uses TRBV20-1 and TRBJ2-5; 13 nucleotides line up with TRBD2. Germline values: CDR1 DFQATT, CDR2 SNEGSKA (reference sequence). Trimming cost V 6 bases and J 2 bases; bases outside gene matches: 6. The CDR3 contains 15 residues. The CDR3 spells CSARVGLAGQETQYF. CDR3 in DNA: TGCAGTGCGCGGGTGGGACTAGCGGGGCAAGAGACCCAGTACTTC.

Here the CDR3 DNA reads TGCGCCAGCAGCCCGGACTCTGTTACTGGGGAGCAGTACTTC. Translating it yields CASSPDSVTGEQYF. The chain combines TRBV5-1 with TRBJ2-7; D may be TRBD2 (5 bases). Trimming shortened V by 4 bases and J by 7 bases, and 18 bases separated the two germline ends. This CDR3 has 14 amino acids. Germline-derived CDR1 and CDR2 are SGHRS and YFSETQ.

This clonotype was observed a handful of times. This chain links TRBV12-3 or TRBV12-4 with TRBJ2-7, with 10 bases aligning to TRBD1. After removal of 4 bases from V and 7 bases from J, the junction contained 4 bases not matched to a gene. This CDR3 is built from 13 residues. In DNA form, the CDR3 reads TGTGCCAGCAGTTGGGGGACAGGGGAAGAGCAGTACTTC. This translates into CASSWGTGEEQYF.

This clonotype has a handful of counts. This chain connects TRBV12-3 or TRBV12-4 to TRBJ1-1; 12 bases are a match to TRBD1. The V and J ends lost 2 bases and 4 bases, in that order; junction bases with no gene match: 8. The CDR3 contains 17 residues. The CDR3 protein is CASSLSLGQGASTEAFF. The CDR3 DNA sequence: TGTGCCAGCAGTTTAAGCCTGGGACAGGGGGCCTCCACTGAAGCTTTCTTT.

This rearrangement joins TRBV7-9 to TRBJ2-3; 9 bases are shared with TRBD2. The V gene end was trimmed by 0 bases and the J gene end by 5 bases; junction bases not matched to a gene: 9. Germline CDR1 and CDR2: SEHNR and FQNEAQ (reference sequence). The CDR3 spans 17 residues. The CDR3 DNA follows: TGTGCCAGCAGCTTAGCTCAGCTAGCGGGGACCGGAGATACGCAGTATTTT. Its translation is CASSLAQLAGTGDTQYF.

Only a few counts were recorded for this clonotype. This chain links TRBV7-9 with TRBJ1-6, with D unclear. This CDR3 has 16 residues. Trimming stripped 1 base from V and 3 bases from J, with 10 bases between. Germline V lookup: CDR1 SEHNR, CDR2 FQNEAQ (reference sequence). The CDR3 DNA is TGTGCCAGCAGCTTAGGTGGGGAGGACTATAATTCACCCCTCCACTTT. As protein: CASSLGGEDYNSPLHF.

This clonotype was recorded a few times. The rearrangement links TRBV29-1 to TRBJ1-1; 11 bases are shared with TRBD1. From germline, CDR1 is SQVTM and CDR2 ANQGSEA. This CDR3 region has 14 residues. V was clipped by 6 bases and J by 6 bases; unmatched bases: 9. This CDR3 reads CSVGQGADLSEAFF. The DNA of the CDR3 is TGCAGCGTCGGACAGGGGGCGGATTTGTCTGAAGCTTTCTTT.

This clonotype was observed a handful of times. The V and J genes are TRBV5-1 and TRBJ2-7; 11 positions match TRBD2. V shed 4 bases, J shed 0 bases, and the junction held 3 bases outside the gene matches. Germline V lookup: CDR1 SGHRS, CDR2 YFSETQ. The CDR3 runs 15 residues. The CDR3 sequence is CASSLSGGVSYEQYF. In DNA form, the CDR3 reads TGCGCCAGCAGCCTTAGCGGGGGGGTCTCCTACGAGCAGTACTTC.

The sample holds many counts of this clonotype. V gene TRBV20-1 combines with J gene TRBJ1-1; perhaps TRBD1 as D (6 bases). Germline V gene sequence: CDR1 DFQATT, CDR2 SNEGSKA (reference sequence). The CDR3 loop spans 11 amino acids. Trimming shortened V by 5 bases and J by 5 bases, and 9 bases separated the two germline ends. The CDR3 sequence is CSAARGTEAFF. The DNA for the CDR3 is TGCAGTGCTGCTAGGGGGACTGAAGCTTTCTTT.

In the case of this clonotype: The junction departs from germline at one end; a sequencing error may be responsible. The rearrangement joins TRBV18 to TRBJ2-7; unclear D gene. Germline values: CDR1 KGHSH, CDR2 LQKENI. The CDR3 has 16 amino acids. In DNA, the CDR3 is TGTGCCAGCTCACCCCTCCTGGCAGAGAGCTCCTACGAGCAGTACTTT. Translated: CASSPLLAESSYEQYF.

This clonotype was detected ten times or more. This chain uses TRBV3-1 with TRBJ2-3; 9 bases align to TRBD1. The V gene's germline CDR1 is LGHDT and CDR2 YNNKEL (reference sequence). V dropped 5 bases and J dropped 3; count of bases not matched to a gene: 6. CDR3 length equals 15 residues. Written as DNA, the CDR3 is TGTGCCAGCAGCAAGGAGGGGACAGGGACAGATACGCAGTATTTT. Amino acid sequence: CASSKEGTGTDTQYF.

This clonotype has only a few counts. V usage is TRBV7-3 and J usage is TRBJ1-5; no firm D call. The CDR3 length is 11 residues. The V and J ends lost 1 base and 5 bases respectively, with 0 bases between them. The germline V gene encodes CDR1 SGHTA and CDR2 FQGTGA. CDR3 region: CASSLNQPQHF. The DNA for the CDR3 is TGTGCCAGCAGCTTAAATCAGCCCCAGCATTTT.

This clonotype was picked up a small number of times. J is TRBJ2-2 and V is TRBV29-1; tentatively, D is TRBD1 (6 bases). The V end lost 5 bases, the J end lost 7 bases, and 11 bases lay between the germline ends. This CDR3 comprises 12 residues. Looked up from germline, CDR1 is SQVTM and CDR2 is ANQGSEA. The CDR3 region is CSVRKGVGELFF. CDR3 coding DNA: TGCAGCGTTAGGAAGGGGGTCGGGGAGCTGTTTTTT.

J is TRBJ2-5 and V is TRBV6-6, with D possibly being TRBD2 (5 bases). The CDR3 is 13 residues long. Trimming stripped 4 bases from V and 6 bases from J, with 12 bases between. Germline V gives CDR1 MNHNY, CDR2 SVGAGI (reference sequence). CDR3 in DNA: TGTGCCAGCAGTTTGTCTAGCTTCCAGACCCAGTACTTC. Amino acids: CASSLSSFQTQYF.

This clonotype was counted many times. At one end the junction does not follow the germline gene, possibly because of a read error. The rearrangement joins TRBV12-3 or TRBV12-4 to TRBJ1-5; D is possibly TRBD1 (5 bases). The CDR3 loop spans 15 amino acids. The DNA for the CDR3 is TGTGCCAGCAGTTTAAGGGCAGGGAGCACTCAGCCCCAGCATTTT. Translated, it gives CASSLRAGSTQPQHF.

The CDR3 is CASSLARANSPLHF. In nucleotides, the CDR3 is TGTGCCAGCAGCTTGGCCAGAGCTAATTCACCCCTCCACTTT. The chain joins TRBV5-6 to TRBJ1-6, with no clear D. This CDR3 has 14 amino acids. Germline CDR1 reads SGHDT; CDR2 reads YYEEEE. Between the trimmed V and J ends, which lost 0 bases and 6 bases, there was a span of 7 bases.

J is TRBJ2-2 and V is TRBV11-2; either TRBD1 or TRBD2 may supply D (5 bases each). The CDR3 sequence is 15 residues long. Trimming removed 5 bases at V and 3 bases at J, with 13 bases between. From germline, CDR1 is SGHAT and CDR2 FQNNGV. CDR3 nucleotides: TGTGCCAGCAGCACCGCCGGGACCCACACCGGGGAGCTGTTTTTT. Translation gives CASSTAGTHTGELFF.

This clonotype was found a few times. CDR3 protein: CASSLSRLAGQETQYF. In nucleotides, the CDR3 is TGTGCCAGCAGTTTATCCAGACTAGCGGGGCAAGAGACCCAGTACTTC. This chain joins TRBV27 and TRBJ2-5, with 11 nucleotides matching TRBD2. The germline gives CDR1 MNHEY, CDR2 SMNVEV (reference sequence). V was pared by 0 bases and J by 2 bases, with 2 bases of the junction left unmatched. The CDR3 contains 16 residues.

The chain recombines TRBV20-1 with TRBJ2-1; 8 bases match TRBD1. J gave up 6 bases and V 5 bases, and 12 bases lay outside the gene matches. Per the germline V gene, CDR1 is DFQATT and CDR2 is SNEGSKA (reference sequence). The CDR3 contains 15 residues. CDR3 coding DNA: TGCAGTGCTGGAGGTTGGGACAGGACCTTCAATGAGCAGTTCTTC. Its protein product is CSAGGWDRTFNEQFF.

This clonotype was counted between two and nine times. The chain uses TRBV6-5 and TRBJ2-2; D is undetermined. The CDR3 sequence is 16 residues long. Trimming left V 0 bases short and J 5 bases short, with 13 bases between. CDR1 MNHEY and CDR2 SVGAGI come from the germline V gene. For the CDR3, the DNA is TGTGCCAGCAGTTACTCGAGTGTCGTGGGGACCGGGGAGCTGTTTTTT. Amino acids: CASSYSSVVGTGELFF.

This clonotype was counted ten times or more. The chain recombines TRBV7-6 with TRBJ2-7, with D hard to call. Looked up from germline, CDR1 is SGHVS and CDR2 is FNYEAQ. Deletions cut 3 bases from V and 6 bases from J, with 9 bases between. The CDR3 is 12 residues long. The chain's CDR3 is CASSFLDAEQYF. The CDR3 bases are TGTGCCAGCAGCTTCTTAGACGCCGAGCAGTACTTC.

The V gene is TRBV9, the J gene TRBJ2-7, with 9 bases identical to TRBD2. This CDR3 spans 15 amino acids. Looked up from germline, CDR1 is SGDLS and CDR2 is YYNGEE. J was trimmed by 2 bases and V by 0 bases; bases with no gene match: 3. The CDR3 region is CASSVGLAGTYEQYF. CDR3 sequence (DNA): TGTGCCAGCAGCGTAGGGCTAGCGGGGACCTACGAGCAGTACTTC.

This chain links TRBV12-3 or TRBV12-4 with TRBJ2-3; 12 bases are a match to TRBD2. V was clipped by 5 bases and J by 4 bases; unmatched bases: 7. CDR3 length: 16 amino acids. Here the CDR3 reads CASSRPSGGAADTQYF. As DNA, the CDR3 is TGTGCCAGCAGTCGCCCTAGCGGGGGGGCGGCAGATACGCAGTATTTT.

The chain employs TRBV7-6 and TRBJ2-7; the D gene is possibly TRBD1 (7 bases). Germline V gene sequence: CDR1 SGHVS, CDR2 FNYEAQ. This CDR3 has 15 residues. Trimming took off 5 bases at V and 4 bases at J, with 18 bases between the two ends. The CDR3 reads CASSPRQGLYYEQYF. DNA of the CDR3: TGTGCCAGCAGCCCCCGACAGGGACTCTATTACGAGCAGTACTTC.

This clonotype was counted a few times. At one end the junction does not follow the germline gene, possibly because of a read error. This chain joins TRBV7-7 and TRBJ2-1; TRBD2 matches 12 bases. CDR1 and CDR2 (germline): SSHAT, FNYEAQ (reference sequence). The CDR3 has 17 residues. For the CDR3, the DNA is TGTGCTAGCAGCCCTACTAGCGGGGGGACCCCGGGGCAGGAGCAGTTCTTC. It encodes CASSPTSGGTPGQEQFF. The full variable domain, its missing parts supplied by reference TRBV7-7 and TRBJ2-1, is GAGVSQSPRYKVTKRGQDVTLRCDPISSHATLYWYQQALGQGPEFLTYFNYEAQPDKSGLPSDRFSAERPEGSISTLTIQRTEQRDSAMYRCASSPTSGGTPGQEQFFGPGTRLTVL.